Each of the 8 T cell receptor beta chains below was sequenced from the same sample in a study of T cell responses to AZD1222 COVID-19 vaccine. TCRdb keeps only in-frame clones here, not all; method: immunoSEQ multiplex PCR. The repertoire holds 90,000 to 150,000 clones, with 86% as singletons. The sample here was peripheral blood, taken 28 days after the second AZD1222 dose. These TCRs come from an adult who received the AZD1222 COVID-19 vaccine.

This clone was counted a few times. The J gene is TRBJ2-7, the V gene TRBV5-1, with a tentative D call TRBD2 (6 bases). The CDR3 loop spans 13 amino acids. Germline CDR1 reads SGHRS; CDR2 reads YFSETQ. The V end lost 1 base, the J end lost 7 bases, and 12 bases lay between the germline ends. CDR3 residues: CASSLNGAGEQYF. The CDR3 nucleotides read TGCGCCAGCAGCTTGAACGGCGCGGGGGAGCAGTACTTC.

This clone turned up a few times. Other DNA variants within this sample encode the same CDR3. This chain connects TRBV6-1 to TRBJ1-5; no clear D. V was clipped by 3 bases and J by 0 bases, with 6 bases between them. Germline loops: CDR1 MNHNS, CDR2 SASEGT. The CDR3 has 14 residues. CDR3 residues: CASSEGYSNQPQHF. The CDR3 nucleotides read TGTGCCAGCAGTGAGGGATATAGCAATCAGCCCCAGCATTTT.

The chain is built from TRBV7-9 and TRBJ2-3, with D maybe TRBD2 (6 bases). The V and J ends lost 2 bases and 2 bases respectively, with 8 bases between them. CDR3 length: 14 amino acids. Germline V gene lookup returns CDR1 SEHNR and CDR2 FQNEAQ (reference sequence). As DNA, the CDR3 is TGTGCCAGCAGCTTACTAGCGATCACAGATACGCAGTATTTT. Protein sequence: CASSLLAITDTQYF.

This clone was seen a single time. CDR3 amino acids: CASSPATGLAGKGSEETQYF. The CDR3 bases are TGTGCCAGCAGCCCCGCAACGGGACTAGCGGGAAAGGGTTCAGAAGAGACCCAGTACTTC. This rearrangement joins TRBV13 to TRBJ2-5; 13 bases align to TRBD2. Germline CDR1 reads PRHDT; CDR2 reads FYEKMQ (reference sequence). V dropped 5 bases and J dropped 3; count of bases not matched to a gene: 18. The CDR3 has 20 amino acids.

V and J are TRBV21-1 and TRBJ1-2; no check of the table's D call, TRBD1, against the DNA was made. TRBV21-1 is a pseudogene. There are 14 residues in the CDR3. CDR3: CASMVRATNYGYTF. For the CDR3, the DNA is TGTGCCAGCATGGTCAGGGCGACCAACTATGGCTACACCTTC.

The chain uses TRBV5-6 and TRBJ2-5; tentatively, D is TRBD1 (6 bases). The germline V gene has CDR1 SGHDT and CDR2 YYEEEE. CDR3 length equals 18 residues. The V end lost 0 bases, the J end lost 2 bases, and 20 bases lay between the germline ends. As DNA, the CDR3 is TGTGCCAGCAGCTTGGAACAGGGATACAGACAGCTTCAAGAGACCCAGTACTTC. Translated: CASSLEQGYRQLQETQYF. The complete variable domain, with remaining parts taken from reference TRBV5-6 and TRBJ2-5, reads DAGVTQSPTHLIKTRGQQVTLRCSPKSGHDTVSWYQQALGQGPQFIFQYYEEEERQRGNFPDRFSGHQFPNYSSELNVNALLLGDSALYLCASSLEQGYRQLQETQYFGPGTRLLVL.

This clone was found a few times. The chain couples TRBV28 to TRBJ2-2; D gene ambiguous. Trimming cost V 5 bases and J 7 bases, with 5 bases left between them. Germline loops: CDR1 MDHEN, CDR2 SYDVKM. The CDR3 sequence is 11 residues long. CDR3: CASSTHGELFF. The CDR3 DNA reads TGTGCCAGCAGTACCCACGGGGAGCTGTTTTTT.

The chain uses TRBV7-9 and TRBJ2-7; 8 nucleotides agree with TRBD1. The trim removed 2 bases at V and 2 bases at J, leaving 2 bases unmatched. Germline lookup yields CDR1 SEHNR and CDR2 FQNEAQ (reference sequence). The length of the CDR3 is 14 residues. CDR3 protein: CASSLQQGAYEQYF. The CDR3, as DNA: TGTGCCAGCAGCTTACAACAGGGGGCCTACGAGCAGTACTTC.